This passage covers 6 T cell receptor beta chains from one sample sequenced in a study of vaccination effects on CD4 cells after COVID-19. Antigen-specific CD4+ T cell clonotypes were called by their expansion after viral peptide-pool culture in ViraFEST. Subsequent to a culture period of around 10 days, CD4+ T cells were isolated. Participants got two doses of BNT162b2 or mRNA-1273 vaccine. These receptors' antigens are unknown. Profiled with immunoSEQ multiplex PCR; TCRdb holds only in-frame clones, not every one. The sample includes some 74,000 clones, 75% to 85% of them seen just once. The source material was CD4+ T cells from PBMCs cultured with HCoV-229E spike peptides, sampled after COVID-19 vaccination. The receptors come from a human donor who received a COVID-19 vaccine.

This clone was detected only once. The genes are TRBV5-1 and TRBJ2-1; D might be TRBD2 (6 bases). Germline V lookup: CDR1 SGHRS, CDR2 YFSETQ. Trimming took 4 bases from V and 0 from J, leaving 11 bases between them. The CDR3 has 15 residues. The CDR3 sequence: CASSGGTNSYNEQFF. The DNA for the CDR3 is TGCGCCAGCAGCGGAGGGACGAACTCCTACAATGAGCAGTTCTTC.

This clone has a single count. The rearrangement links TRBV6-6 to TRBJ2-3; possibly TRBD2 for D (6 bases). CDR1 is MNHNY and CDR2 is SVGAGI in the germline V gene (reference sequence). The CDR3 length is 11 residues. Trimming pared 11 bases from V and 6 bases from J, leaving 12 bases between. The CDR3 sequence is CASTSLDTQYF. The DNA for the CDR3 is TGTGCCTCGACTAGTCTTGATACGCAGTATTTT.

This chain links TRBV12-5 with TRBJ1-1, with D uncertain. The CDR3 is made up of 14 amino acids. Germline CDR1 is LGHNT and CDR2 is FRNRAP. V was clipped by 4 bases and J by 1 base, with 10 bases between them. CDR3: CASGSTGWNTEAFF. The DNA for the CDR3 is TGTGCTAGTGGTTCCACCGGATGGAACACTGAAGCTTTCTTT.

The chain recombines TRBV12-3 or TRBV12-4 with TRBJ2-3; possible D gene TRBD1, 5 bases. The ends were cut back, 4 bases at V and 5 bases at J, with 10 bases in the middle. CDR3 length: 13 amino acids. The CDR3 loop is CASSYSRGDTQYF. CDR3 DNA: TGTGCCAGCAGTTACTCAAGGGGAGATACGCAGTATTTT.

The J gene is TRBJ1-5, the V gene TRBV21-1. TRBV21-1 is termed a pseudogene. CDR3 length: 14 residues. This CDR3 is CASSQGGGDQPQHF. The CDR3 coding sequence is TGTGCCAGCAGTCAGGGCGGGGGTGATCAGCCCCAGCATTTT.

The V gene is TRBV5-1, the J gene TRBJ2-2, with a weak D call TRBD1 (5 bases). The germline gives CDR1 SGHRS, CDR2 YFSETQ. The CDR3 has 14 amino acids. Trimming pared 6 bases from V and 6 bases from J, leaving 15 bases between. CDR3 protein: CASNFLGVAGELFF. CDR3 coding DNA: TGCGCCAGCAACTTCTTAGGGGTGGCCGGGGAGCTGTTTTTT. Complete variable domain (other parts from reference TRBV5-1 and TRBJ2-2): KAGVTQTPRYLIKTRGQQVTLSCSPISGHRSVSWYQQTPGQGLQFLFEYFSETQRNKGNFPGRFSGRQFSNSRSEMNVSTLELGDSALYLCASNFLGVAGELFFGEGSRLTVL.